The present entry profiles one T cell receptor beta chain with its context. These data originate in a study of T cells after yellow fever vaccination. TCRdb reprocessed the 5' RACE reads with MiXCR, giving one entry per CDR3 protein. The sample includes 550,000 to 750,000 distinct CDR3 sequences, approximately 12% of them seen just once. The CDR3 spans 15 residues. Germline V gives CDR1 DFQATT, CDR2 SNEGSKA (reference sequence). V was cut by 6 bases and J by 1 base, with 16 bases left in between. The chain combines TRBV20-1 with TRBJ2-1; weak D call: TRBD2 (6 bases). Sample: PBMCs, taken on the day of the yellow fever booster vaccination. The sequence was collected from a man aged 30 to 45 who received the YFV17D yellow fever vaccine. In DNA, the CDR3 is TGCAGTGCACGGGCACCAGGACTATCCTACAATGAGCAGTTCTTC. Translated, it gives CSARAPGLSYNEQFF.